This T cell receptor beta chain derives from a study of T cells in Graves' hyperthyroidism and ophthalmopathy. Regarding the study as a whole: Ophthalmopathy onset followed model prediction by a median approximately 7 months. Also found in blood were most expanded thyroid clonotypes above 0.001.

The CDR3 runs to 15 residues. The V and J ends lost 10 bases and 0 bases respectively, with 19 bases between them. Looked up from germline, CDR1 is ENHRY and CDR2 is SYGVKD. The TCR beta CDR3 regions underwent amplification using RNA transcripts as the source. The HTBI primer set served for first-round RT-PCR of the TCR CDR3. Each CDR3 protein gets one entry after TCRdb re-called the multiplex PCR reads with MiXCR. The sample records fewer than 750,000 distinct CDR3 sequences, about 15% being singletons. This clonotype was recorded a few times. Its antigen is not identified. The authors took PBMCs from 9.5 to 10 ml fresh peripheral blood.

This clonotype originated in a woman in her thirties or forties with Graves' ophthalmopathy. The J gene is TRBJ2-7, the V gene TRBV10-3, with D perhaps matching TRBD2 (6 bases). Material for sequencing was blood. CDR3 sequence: CATHDRASASYEQYF. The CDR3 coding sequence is TGTGCCACCCATGATCGAGCTAGCGCCTCCTACGAGCAGTACTTC.